This T cell receptor beta chain originates from a study of beta chain features in type 1 diabetes (dated by TCRdb to the late 2010s). Background on the whole study: Mean age, gender distribution, total cell number and subset yield were not different between patients and healthy donors. A total of 100 million to 110 million sorted cells were examined across all samples, and a strong correlation was observed between cell number per subset and RNA yield. The study compared TCRB repertoires of sorted circulating CD4+ T cell subsets between recently diagnosed type 1 diabetes patients and matched healthy donors. Regulatory and stem cell-like memory subsets were isolated from only 8 patients and roughly 8 healthy donors, whereas naive and central memory subsets came from all 30 or so donors. Study-wide findings and limitations: HLA sub-analyses involved small numbers of individuals, so any influence of HLA type on TCRB rearrangement remained unresolved. Because cDNA rather than genomic DNA was sequenced, highly expressing activated cells could have been over-represented, although no difference in activation and CD3 levels was found between groups. PCR might favor shorter templates, but patient and control samples were amplified and corrected together, so any skew would affect both groups equally. At VDJ recombination sites, type 1 diabetes patients had fewer insertions and more deleted nucleotides, which implies abnormalities in thymic rearrangement. Naive, central memory and regulatory TCRB repertoires appeared to be more similar among patients than among healthy donors. A moderate but significant shortening of TCRB CDR3 length was observed in type 1 diabetes patients in all four CD4+ subsets.

Each donor gave one peripheral blood draw, approximately 110 mL on average, collected into heparinised tubes. Using a panel that included CD45RO, CCR7, CD25, CD127, CD95 and CD27, naive, central memory, regulatory and stem cell-like memory CD4+ T cells were sorted on a BD FACSAria II. A purity above 98% was achieved for all sorted populations. PBMCs were isolated right away by Lymphoprep density gradient centrifugation and were stained directly, without culture. Samples were stained and sorted in pairs, with one healthy donor and one patient per experiment, so that batch effects were minimized. All of the isolated RNA was reverse transcribed with the High Capacity cDNA Reverse Transcription Kit, so expressed TCRB transcripts were sequenced. Naive, central memory and regulatory T cell samples underwent deep immunoSEQ sequencing, averaging around 3.6 million total reads per sample. Sorted cells were lysed in RLT buffer and RNA was extracted with DNase-treated RNeasy Micro or Mini kits, depending on cell number. To prevent cross-contamination, each cell subset was processed individually, whereas patient and healthy donor samples were processed jointly. The immunoSEQ multiplex PCR was used to amplify TCRB sequences from cDNA, yielding 87-bp fragments that span the CDR3 region. Sequencing of the amplicons was done on the Illumina HiSeq platform. Concerning the study's data processing: Synthetic template baselines were used to correct PCR bias computationally, reads within Hamming distance 2 were collapsed together, and singletons that could not be merged were discarded. Reads were aligned against IMGT so that V, D and J genes, CDR3 length and insertions or deletions at six rearrangement sites could be assigned. Within each subset, clonotype counts were normalized to the number of sorted cells before true diversity and Gini coefficients were calculated with the tcR R package. Repertoire sharing was quantified using the overlap coefficient calculated on TCRB nucleotide sequences. This immuneACCESS table, as held by TCRdb, lists in-frame sequences with V and J called but not all clones. Of the missing ones, under half trace to an unresolved V gene in checked studies; the others have no known cause. Clonal size and the V and J genes are those of that table, whereas D and trimming came from the DNA. The table for this sample lists over 150,000 clones; about 7.3% of them were counted only once. Of the sample, nearly 0.65% falls within the top ten clones.

CDR1 and CDR2 (SGHTA, FQGNSA) derive from the germline V gene. Trimming at the junction amounts to 5 bases on V and 2 bases on J, and the germline ends lie 8 bases apart. The CDR3 holds 13 amino acids from the cysteine to the phenylalanine. Of the read, only the CDR3 DNA is kept; its 39 bases are in frame from base 1. This clone was seen at least ten times. Its antigen has not been determined. No base quality values were provided; no much bigger clone lies one nucleotide off. Sequencing was carried out using central memory CD4+ T cells from blood. The TCR comes from a man between 18 and 35 years old in good health. The chain couples TRBV7-2 to TRBJ2-3, with the D gene uncertain. This receptor has the CDR3 CASSQSPTDTQYF. The nucleotides read TGTGCCAGCAGCCAGTCGCCCACAGATACGCAGTATTTT.